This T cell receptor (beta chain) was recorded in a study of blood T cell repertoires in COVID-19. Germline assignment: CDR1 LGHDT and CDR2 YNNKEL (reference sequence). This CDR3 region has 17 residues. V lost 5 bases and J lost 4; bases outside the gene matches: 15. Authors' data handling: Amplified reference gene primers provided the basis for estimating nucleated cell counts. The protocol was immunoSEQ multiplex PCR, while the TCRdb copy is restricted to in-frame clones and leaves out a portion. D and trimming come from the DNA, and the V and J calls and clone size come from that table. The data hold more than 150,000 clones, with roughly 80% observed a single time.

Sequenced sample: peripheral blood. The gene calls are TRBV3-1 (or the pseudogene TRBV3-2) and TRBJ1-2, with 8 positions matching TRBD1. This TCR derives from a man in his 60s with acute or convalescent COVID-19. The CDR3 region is CASSSRGSGQGFYGYTF. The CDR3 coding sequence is TGTGCCAGCAGCTCCCGGGGTAGCGGACAGGGTTTCTATGGCTACACCTTC.